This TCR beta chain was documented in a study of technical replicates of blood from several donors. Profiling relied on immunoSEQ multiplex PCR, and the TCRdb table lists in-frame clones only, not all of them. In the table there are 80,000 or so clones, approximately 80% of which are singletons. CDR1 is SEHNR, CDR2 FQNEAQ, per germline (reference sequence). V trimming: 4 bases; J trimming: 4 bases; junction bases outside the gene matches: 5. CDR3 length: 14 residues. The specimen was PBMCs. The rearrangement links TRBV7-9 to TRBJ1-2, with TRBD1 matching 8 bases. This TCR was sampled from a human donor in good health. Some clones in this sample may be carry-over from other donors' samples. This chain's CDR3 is CASSSPGGGYGYTF. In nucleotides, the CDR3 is TGTGCCAGCAGCTCTCCAGGGGGCGGCTATGGCTACACCTTC.